One and the same sample provided the 15 T cell receptor beta chains below, sequenced in a study of T cells in Graves' hyperthyroidism and ophthalmopathy (dated by TCRdb to between 2018 and 2020). To prepare the library, multiplex PCR was applied. Sequencing relied on an Illumina HiSeq 2000. Amplification of TCR beta CDR3 regions was carried out from RNA transcripts. The first round of RT-PCR for the TCR CDR3 was performed with the HTBI primer set and the Qiagen OneStep RT-PCR kit. The public reads were reprocessed in TCRdb via fastp at Q25 and MiXCR, keeping in-frame beta chains. For every CDR3 protein sequence, its rows merge into one entry that carries the most common genes and DNA. The sample table shows about 370,000 distinct CDR3 sequences, and roughly 15% are seen once. The ten most abundant clones make up about 21% of the sample. The sequencing sample was made of blood. The receptors derive from a woman aged 60 to 75 with Graves' ophthalmopathy.

This clonotype has a count of ten or more. V usage is TRBV7-6 and J usage is TRBJ2-7; TRBD2 is a possible D gene (6 bases). The CDR3 consists of 16 residues. The germline V gene has CDR1 SGHVS and CDR2 FNYEAQ. The V end lost 1 base, the J end lost 7 bases, and 20 bases lay between the germline ends. The CDR3 reads CASSLVGRPLGGEQYF. CDR3 nucleotides: TGTGCCAGCAGCTTAGTGGGACGGCCGCTTGGAGGGGAGCAGTACTTC.

This clonotype was seen repeatedly, ten times or more. This chain uses TRBV18 with TRBJ2-5; no reliable D call. V lost 1 base to trimming and J lost 2 bases, with 14 bases between them. This CDR3 is built from 16 residues. The V gene's germline CDR1 is KGHSH and CDR2 LQKENI. This chain's CDR3 is CASSPLFEQNQETQYF. CDR3 in DNA: TGTGCCAGCTCACCACTGTTCGAACAGAATCAAGAGACCCAGTACTTC.

This clonotype was counted ten times or more. The rearrangement uses TRBV6-1 and TRBJ2-3, with TRBD2 matching over 9 bases. Unmatched junction bases numbered 6, after V lost 3 bases and J lost 5 bases. This CDR3 contains 15 residues. Germline CDR1 and CDR2: MNHNS and SASEGT. The CDR3: CASSDQAGGRDTQYF. The DNA of the CDR3 is TGTGCCAGCAGTGACCAAGCGGGAGGTCGAGATACGCAGTATTTT.

The rearrangement uses TRBV7-9 and TRBJ2-7; 10 bases align to TRBD2. The CDR3 extends over 15 amino acids. The J segment lost 4 bases and the V segment lost 5 bases, leaving 8 bases of the junction unmatched. The V gene's germline CDR1 is SEHNR and CDR2 FQNEAQ (reference sequence). DNA for the CDR3: TGTGCCAGCAGCCCAGCGGGAGGGCCTCCATACGAGCAGTACTTC. Translating it yields CASSPAGGPPYEQYF.

The rearrangement joins TRBV20-1 to TRBJ2-7; 7 bases align to TRBD1. CDR1 and CDR2 from the germline V gene are DFQATT and SNEGSKA (reference sequence). With V trimmed by 6 bases and J by 2 bases, 7 bases remained unmatched. This CDR3 has 13 residues. CDR3 amino acids: CSAVGTDAYEQYF. The CDR3 region has the DNA TGCAGTGCCGTAGGGACAGACGCCTACGAGCAGTACTTC.

Worth noting for this clonotype: A much larger clone sits a single nucleotide away, making a read error possible. The chain is built from TRBV20-1 and TRBJ2-1; D possibly corresponds to TRBD1 (5 bases). Between the trimmed V and J ends, which lost 7 bases and 12 bases, there was a span of 28 bases. This CDR3 region has 15 residues. From germline, CDR1 is DFQATT and CDR2 SNEGSKA (reference sequence). The CDR3: CSVRKGLRDGFGQFF. The CDR3 DNA sequence: TGCAGTGTTAGGAAAGGTCTCAGGGATGGTTTCGGGCAGTTCTTC.

This clonotype was detected many times. This chain joins TRBV7-2 and TRBJ2-7; 10 nucleotides agree with TRBD1. Germline V gene lookup returns CDR1 SGHTA and CDR2 FQGNSA. The CDR3 contains 15 residues. The V segment lost 4 bases and the J segment 6 bases; nucleotides outside the gene matches: 9. The CDR3: CASSSIRDRGSEQYF. The CDR3 coding sequence is TGTGCCAGCAGCTCAATCCGGGACAGGGGCTCCGAGCAGTACTTC.

This clonotype was seen ten or more times. The chain employs TRBV6-1 and TRBJ2-2, with D maybe TRBD2 (5 bases). This CDR3 contains 15 residues. V dropped 6 bases and J dropped 6 bases, with 17 bases sitting between them. Germline CDR1 is MNHNS and CDR2 is SASEGT. The CDR3 loop is CASSPGGGVAGELFF. CDR3 DNA: TGTGCCAGCAGCCCAGGAGGTGGGGTGGCCGGGGAGCTGTTTTTT.

This clonotype was picked up many times. CDR3 sequence reads: CASSYQGQNSNQPQHF. The CDR3 region has the DNA TGTGCCAGCAGTTACCAGGGACAGAATAGCAATCAGCCCCAGCATTTT. V and J are TRBV6-2 or TRBV6-3 and TRBJ1-5; 7 nucleotides agree with TRBD1. V shed 2 bases and J 0 bases; nucleotides not matched to a gene: 4. CDR3 length: 16 amino acids. From germline, CDR1 is MNHEY and CDR2 SVGEGT.

This clonotype was found a few times. This chain connects TRBV27 to TRBJ1-2; D gene ambiguous. The CDR3 is 15 amino acids. CDR1 is MNHEY, CDR2 SMNVEV, per germline (reference sequence). The germline V and J ends were trimmed by 6 bases and 0 bases, with 14 bases remaining between them. The CDR3 DNA follows: TGTGCCAGCAGGAGGTCACGGGAAACTAACTATGGCTACACCTTC. This codes for CASRRSRETNYGYTF.

The chain has TRBV12-3 or TRBV12-4 and TRBJ1-1; 10 nucleotides agree with TRBD1. The CDR3 has 16 residues. The ends lost 5 bases at V and 1 base at J; junction bases unmatched: 7. The CDR3 here is CASSPGTGERNTEAFF. The CDR3 DNA follows: TGTGCCAGCAGTCCCGGGACAGGGGAGCGGAACACTGAAGCTTTCTTT.

This clonotype was found many times. The J gene is TRBJ2-1, the V gene TRBV27; 7 bases align to TRBD2. CDR1 and CDR2 from the germline V gene are MNHEY and SMNVEV (reference sequence). The CDR3 extends over 16 amino acids. J lost 5 bases, V lost 3 bases, and 10 bases had no gene match. The CDR3 region is CASSLVGLAVNNEQFF. CDR3 DNA: TGTGCCAGCAGTTTGGTTGGCCTAGCGGTGAACAATGAGCAGTTCTTC.

This clonotype was observed a handful of times. The gene calls are TRBV2 and TRBJ1-4; 7 bases match TRBD1. Germline V gene sequence: CDR1 SNHLY, CDR2 FYNNEI. This CDR3 is built from 14 residues. Trimming cost V 6 bases and J 7 bases; bases outside gene matches: 8. The CDR3 spells CASSPQGESEKLFF. The DNA of the CDR3 is TGTGCCAGCAGCCCTCAGGGGGAGAGTGAAAAACTGTTTTTT.

This clonotype came up many times. This chain links TRBV13 with TRBJ2-7; 15 bases map to TRBD2. CDR3 length: 17 amino acids. The trim removed 4 bases at V and 6 bases at J, leaving 10 bases unmatched. The germline V gene encodes CDR1 PRHDT and CDR2 FYEKMQ (reference sequence). The CDR3 loop is CASSSRTSGRVKGEQYF. Written as DNA, the CDR3 is TGTGCCAGCAGCTCGCGGACTAGCGGGAGGGTAAAGGGCGAGCAGTACTTC.

This clonotype was found a few times. V usage is TRBV28 and J usage is TRBJ2-1; 8 bases line up with TRBD1. Germline lookup yields CDR1 MDHEN and CDR2 SYDVKM. Unmatched junction bases numbered 11, after V lost 4 bases and J lost 6 bases. The CDR3 extends over 16 amino acids. The CDR3 region has the DNA TGTGCCAGCAGTTCGCCGGACAGGGAAGGGTCCAATGAGCAGTTCTTC. It yields the protein CASSSPDREGSNEQFF.